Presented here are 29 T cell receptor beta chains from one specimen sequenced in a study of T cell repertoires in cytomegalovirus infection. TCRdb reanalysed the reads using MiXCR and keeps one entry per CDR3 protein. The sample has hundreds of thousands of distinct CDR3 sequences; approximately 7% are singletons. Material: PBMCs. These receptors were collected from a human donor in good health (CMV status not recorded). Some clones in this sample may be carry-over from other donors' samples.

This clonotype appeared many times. Written as DNA, the CDR3 is TGTGCCAGCAGAGGGGGTAGCAATCAGCCCCAGCATTTT. Its protein is CASRGGSNQPQHF. This chain connects TRBV6-5 to TRBJ1-5, with D maybe TRBD1 (6 bases). Germline values: CDR1 MNHEY, CDR2 SVGAGI. This CDR3 spans 13 amino acids. Deletions cut 6 bases from V and 0 bases from J, with 6 bases between.

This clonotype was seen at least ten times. Written as DNA, the CDR3 is TGCGCCAGCAGCCAACAGGGGGGGACTGAAGCTTTCTTT. Encoded protein: CASSQQGGTEAFF. The chain joins TRBV5-1 to TRBJ1-1; 8 bases map to TRBD1. V lost 4 bases and J lost 5; bases outside the gene matches: 4. CDR3 size: 13 residues. The germline V gene encodes CDR1 SGHRS and CDR2 YFSETQ.

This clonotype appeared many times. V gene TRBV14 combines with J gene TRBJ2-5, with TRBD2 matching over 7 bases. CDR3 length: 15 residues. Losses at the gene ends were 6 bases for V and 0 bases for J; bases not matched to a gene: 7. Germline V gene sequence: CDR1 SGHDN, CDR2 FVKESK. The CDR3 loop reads CASRGLTGDQETQYF. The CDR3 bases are TGTGCCAGCAGGGGACTAACCGGGGACCAAGAGACCCAGTACTTC. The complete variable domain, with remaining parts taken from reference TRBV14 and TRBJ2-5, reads EAGVTQFPSHSVIEKGQTVTLRCDPISGHDNLYWYRRVMGKEIKFLLHFVKESKQDESGMPNNRFLAERTGGTYSTLKVQPAELEDSGVYFCASRGLTGDQETQYFGPGTRLLVL.

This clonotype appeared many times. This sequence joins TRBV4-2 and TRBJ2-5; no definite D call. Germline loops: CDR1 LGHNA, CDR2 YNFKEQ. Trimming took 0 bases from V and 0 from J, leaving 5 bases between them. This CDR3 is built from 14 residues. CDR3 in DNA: TGTGCCAGCAGCCAAGATGGGTACCAAGAGACCCAGTACTTC. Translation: CASSQDGYQETQYF.

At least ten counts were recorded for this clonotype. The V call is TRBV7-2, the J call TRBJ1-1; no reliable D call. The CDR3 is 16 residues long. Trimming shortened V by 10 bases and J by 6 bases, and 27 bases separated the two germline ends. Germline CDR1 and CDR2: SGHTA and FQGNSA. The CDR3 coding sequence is TGTGCCACCTCGCTCCTGGGCACTGTCGTTCGGGCTGAAGCTTTCTTT. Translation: CATSLLGTVVRAEAFF.

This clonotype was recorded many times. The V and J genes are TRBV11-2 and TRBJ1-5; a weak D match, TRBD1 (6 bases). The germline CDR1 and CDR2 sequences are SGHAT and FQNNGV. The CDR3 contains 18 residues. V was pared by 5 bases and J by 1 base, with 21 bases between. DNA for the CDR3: TGTGCCAGCAGCCTCAGGGGAAAGATGGGAGGGAGCAATCAGCCCCAGCATTTT. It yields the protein CASSLRGKMGGSNQPQHF.

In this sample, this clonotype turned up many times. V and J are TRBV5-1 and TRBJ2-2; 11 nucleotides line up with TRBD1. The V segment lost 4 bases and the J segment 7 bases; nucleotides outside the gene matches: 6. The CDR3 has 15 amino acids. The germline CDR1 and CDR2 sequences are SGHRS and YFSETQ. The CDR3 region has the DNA TGCGCCAGCAGCCAGGACAGGGGGCCTAACGGGGAGCTGTTTTTT. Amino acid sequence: CASSQDRGPNGELFF.

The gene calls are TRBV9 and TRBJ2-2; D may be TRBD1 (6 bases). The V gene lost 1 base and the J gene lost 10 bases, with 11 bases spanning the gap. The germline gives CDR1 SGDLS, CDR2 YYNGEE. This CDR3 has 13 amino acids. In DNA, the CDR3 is TGTGCCAGCAGCGTATGGGGGCCCATGGAGCTGTTTTTT. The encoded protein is CASSVWGPMELFF.

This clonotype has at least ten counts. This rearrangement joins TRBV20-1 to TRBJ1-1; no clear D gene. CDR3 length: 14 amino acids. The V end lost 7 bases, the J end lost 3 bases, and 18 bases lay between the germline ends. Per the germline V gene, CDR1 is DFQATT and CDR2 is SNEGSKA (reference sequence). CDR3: CSVERNAADTEAFF. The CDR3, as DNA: TGCAGTGTCGAACGGAACGCAGCCGACACTGAAGCTTTCTTT.

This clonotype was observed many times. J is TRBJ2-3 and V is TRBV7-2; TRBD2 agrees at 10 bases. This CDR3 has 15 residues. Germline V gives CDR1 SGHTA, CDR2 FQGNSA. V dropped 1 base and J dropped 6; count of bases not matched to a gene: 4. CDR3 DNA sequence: TGTGCCAGCAGCTTAGGTGTTAGCGGGGGGGATACGCAGTATTTT. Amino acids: CASSLGVSGGDTQYF.

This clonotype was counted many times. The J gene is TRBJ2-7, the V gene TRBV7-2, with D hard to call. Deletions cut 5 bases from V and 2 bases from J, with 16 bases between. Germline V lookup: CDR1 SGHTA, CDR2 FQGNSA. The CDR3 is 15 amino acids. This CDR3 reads CASSIASPGAYEQYF. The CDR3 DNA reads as TGTGCCAGCAGCATTGCGTCCCCCGGAGCCTACGAGCAGTACTTC.

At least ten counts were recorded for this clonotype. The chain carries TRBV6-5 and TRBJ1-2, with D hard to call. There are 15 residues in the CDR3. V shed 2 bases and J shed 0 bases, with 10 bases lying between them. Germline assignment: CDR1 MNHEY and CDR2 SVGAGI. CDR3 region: CASSYGDFSNYGYTF. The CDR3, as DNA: TGTGCCAGCAGTTACGGAGACTTTTCTAACTATGGCTACACCTTC.

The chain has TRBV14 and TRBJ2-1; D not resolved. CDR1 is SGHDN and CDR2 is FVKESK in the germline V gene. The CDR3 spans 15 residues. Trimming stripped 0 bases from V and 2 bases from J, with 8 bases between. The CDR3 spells CASSQEEIPYNEQFF. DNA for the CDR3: TGTGCCAGCAGCCAAGAGGAAATCCCCTACAATGAGCAGTTCTTC.

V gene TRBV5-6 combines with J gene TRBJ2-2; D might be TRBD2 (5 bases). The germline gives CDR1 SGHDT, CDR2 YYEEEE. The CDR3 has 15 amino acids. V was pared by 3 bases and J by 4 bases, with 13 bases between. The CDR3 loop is CASSWEGRTTGELFF. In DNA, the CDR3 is TGTGCCAGCAGCTGGGAAGGGAGAACCACCGGGGAGCTGTTTTTT. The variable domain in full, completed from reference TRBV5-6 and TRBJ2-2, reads DAGVTQSPTHLIKTRGQQVTLRCSPKSGHDTVSWYQQALGQGPQFIFQYYEEEERQRGNFPDRFSGHQFPNYSSELNVNALLLGDSALYLCASSWEGRTTGELFFGEGSRLTVL.

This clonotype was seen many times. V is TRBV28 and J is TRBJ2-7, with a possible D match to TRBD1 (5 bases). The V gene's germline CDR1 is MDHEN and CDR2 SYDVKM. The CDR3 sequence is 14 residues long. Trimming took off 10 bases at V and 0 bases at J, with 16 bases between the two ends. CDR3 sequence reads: CANEGVSVSYEQYF. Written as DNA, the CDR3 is TGTGCCAACGAAGGGGTCTCAGTCTCCTACGAGCAGTACTTC.

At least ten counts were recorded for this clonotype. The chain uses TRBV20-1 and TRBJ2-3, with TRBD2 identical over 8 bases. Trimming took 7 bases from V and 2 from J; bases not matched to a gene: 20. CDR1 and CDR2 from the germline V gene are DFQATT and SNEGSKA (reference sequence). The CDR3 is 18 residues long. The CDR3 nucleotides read TGCAGTGTCACCGGCAGGCCTACGGGGGGGGGGCCCACAGATACGCAGTATTTT. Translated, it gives CSVTGRPTGGGPTDTQYF.

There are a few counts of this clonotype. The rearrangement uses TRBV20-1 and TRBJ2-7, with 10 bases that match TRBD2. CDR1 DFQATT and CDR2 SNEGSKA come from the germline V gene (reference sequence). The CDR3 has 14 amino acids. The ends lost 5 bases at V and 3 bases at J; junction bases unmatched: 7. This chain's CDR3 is CSAFSGGLLYEQYF. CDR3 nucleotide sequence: TGCAGTGCTTTTAGCGGGGGGCTCCTCTACGAGCAGTACTTC.

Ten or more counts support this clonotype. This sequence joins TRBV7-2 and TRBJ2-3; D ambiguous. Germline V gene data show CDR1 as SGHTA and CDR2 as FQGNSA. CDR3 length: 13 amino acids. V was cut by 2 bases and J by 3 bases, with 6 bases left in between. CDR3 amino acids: CASSLFQTDTQYF. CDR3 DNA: TGTGCCAGCAGCTTATTTCAGACAGATACGCAGTATTTT. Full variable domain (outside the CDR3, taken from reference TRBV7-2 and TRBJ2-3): GAGVSQSPSNKVTEKGKDVELRCDPISGHTALYWYRQSLGQGLEFLIYFQGNSAPDKSGLPSDRFSAERTGGSVSTLTIQRTQQEDSAVYLCASSLFQTDTQYFGPGTRLTVL.

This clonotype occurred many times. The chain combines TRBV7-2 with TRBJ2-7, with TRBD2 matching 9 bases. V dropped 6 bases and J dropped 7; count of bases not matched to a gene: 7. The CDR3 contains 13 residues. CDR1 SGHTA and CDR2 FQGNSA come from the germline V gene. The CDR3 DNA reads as TGTGCCAGCAGTTCCCTAGCGGGGAGAGAGCAGTACTTC. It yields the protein CASSSLAGREQYF. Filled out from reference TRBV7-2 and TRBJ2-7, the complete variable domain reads GAGVSQSPSNKVTEKGKDVELRCDPISGHTALYWYRQSLGQGLEFLIYFQGNSAPDKSGLPSDRFSAERTGGSVSTLTIQRTQQEDSAVYLCASSSLAGREQYFGPGTRLTVT.

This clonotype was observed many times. For the CDR3, the DNA is TGCGCCAGCAGCCAGAATAGCAATCAGCCCCAGCATTTT. Translation: CASSQNSNQPQHF. The J gene is TRBJ1-5, the V gene TRBV4-3; D is ambiguous. Germline CDR1 is LGHNA and CDR2 is YSLEER. The CDR3 extends over 13 amino acids. V was trimmed by 3 bases and J by 0 bases, leaving 3 bases between them.

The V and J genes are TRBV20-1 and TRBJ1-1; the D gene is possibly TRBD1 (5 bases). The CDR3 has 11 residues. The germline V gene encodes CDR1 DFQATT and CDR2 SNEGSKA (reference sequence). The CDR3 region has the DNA TGCAGGGGGGTCGGAGGAACTGAAGCTTTCTTT. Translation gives CRGVGGTEAFF.

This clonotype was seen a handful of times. The CDR3 DNA follows: TGTGCTAGTGGTTTGGTTCCTCGGGGGGCGGGCAATGAGCAGTTCTTC. Amino acid sequence: CASGLVPRGAGNEQFF. The chain uses TRBV12-5 and TRBJ2-1; perhaps TRBD2 as D (7 bases). Trimming cost V 0 bases and J 6 bases, with 15 bases left between them. Germline values: CDR1 LGHNT, CDR2 FRNRAP. This CDR3 has 16 residues.

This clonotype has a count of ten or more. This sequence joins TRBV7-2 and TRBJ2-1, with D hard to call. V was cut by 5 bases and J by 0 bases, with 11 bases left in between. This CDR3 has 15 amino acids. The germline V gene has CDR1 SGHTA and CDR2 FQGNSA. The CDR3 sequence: CASSRAETSYNEQFF. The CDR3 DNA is TGTGCCAGCAGCCGGGCGGAAACCTCCTACAATGAGCAGTTCTTC. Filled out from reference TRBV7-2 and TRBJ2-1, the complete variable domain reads GAGVSQSPSNKVTEKGKDVELRCDPISGHTALYWYRQSLGQGLEFLIYFQGNSAPDKSGLPSDRFSAERTGGSVSTLTIQRTQQEDSAVYLCASSRAETSYNEQFFGPGTRLTVL.

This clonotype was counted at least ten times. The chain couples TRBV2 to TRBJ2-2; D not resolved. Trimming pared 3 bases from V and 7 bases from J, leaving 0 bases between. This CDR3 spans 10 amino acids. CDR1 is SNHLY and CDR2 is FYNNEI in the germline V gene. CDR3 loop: CASSDGELFF. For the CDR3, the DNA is TGTGCCAGCAGTGACGGGGAGCTGTTTTTT.

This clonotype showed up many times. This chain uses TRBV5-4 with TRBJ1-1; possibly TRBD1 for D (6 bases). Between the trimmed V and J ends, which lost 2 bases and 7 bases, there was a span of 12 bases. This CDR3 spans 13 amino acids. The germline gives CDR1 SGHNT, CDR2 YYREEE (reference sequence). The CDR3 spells CASSLGGDLEAFF. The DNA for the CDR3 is TGTGCCAGCAGCTTAGGGGGGGACCTTGAAGCTTTCTTT.

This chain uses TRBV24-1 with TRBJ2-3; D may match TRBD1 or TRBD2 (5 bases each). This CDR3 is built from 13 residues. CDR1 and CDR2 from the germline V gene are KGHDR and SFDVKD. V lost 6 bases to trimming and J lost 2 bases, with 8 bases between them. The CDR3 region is CATSSGPTDTQYF. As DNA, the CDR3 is TGTGCCACCAGTTCGGGACCCACAGATACGCAGTATTTT.

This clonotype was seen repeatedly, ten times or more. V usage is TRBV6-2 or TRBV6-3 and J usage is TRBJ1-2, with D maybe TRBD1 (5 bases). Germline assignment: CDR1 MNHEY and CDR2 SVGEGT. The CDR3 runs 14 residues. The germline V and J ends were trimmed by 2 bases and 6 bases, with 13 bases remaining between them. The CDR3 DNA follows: TGTGCCAGCAGTTACAAGGCACAGGCAAATGGCTACACCTTC. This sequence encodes CASSYKAQANGYTF.

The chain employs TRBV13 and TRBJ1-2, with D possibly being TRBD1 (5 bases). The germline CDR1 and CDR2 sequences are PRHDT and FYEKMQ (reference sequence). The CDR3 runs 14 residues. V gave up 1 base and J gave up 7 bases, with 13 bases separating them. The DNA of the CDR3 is TGTGCCAGCAGCTTAGCTGGGGCCACCCTTGGCTACACCTTC. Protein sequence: CASSLAGATLGYTF. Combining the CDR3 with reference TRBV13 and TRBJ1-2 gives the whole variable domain AAGVIQSPRHLIKEKRETATLKCYPIPRHDTVYWYQQGPGQDPQFLISFYEKMQSDKGSIPDRFSAQQFSDYHSELNMSSLELGDSALYFCASSLAGATLGYTFGSGTRLTVV.

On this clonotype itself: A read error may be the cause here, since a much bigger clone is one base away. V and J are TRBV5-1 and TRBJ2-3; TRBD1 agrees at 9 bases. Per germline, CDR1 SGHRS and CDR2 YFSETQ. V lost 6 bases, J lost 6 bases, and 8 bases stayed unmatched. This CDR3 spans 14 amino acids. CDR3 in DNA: TGCGCCAGCATCCAGGACAGGGGATGGGATACGCAGTATTTT. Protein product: CASIQDRGWDTQYF.